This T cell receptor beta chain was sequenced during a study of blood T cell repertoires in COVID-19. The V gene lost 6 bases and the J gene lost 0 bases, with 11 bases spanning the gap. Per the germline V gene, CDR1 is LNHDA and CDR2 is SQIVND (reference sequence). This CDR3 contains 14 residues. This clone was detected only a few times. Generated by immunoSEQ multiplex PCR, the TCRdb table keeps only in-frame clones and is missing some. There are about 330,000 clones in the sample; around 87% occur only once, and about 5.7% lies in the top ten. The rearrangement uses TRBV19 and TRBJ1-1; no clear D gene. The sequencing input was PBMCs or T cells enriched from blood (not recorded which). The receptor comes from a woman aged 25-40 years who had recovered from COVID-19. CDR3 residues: CASRPGNMNTEAFF. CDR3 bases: TGTGCCAGTAGGCCAGGTAACATGAACACTGAAGCTTTCTTT.